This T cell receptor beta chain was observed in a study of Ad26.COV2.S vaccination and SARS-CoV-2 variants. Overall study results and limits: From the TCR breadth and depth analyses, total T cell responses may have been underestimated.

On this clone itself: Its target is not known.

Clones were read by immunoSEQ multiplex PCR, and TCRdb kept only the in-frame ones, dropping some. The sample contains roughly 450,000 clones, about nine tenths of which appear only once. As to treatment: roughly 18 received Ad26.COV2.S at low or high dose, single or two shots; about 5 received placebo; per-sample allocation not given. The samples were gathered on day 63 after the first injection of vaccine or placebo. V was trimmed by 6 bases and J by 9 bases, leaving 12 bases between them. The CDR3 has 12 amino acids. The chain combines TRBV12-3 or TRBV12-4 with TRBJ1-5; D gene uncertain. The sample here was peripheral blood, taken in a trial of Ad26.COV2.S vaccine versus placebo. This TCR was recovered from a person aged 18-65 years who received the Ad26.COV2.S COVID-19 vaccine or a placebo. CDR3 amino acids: CASSLGGGPQHF. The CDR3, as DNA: TGTGCCAGCAGCCTAGGCGGAGGGCCCCAGCATTTT.